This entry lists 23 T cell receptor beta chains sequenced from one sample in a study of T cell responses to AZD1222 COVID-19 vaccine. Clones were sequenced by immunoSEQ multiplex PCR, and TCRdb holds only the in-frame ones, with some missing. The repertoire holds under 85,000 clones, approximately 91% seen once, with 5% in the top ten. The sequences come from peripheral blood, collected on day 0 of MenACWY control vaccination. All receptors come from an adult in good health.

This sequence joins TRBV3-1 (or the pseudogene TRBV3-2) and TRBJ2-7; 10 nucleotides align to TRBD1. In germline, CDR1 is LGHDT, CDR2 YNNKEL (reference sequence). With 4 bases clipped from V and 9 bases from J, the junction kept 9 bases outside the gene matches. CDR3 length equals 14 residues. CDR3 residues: CASSLLTGGQGQYF. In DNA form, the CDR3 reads TGTGCCAGCAGCCTATTGACAGGGGGCCAGGGGCAGTACTTC.

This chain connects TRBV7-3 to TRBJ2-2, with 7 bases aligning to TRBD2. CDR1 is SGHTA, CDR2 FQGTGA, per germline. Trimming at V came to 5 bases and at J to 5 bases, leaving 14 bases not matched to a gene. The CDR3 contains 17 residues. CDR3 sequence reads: CASSPSGWGGNTGELFF. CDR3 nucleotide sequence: TGTGCCAGCAGCCCCTCCGGGTGGGGGGGTAATACCGGGGAGCTGTTTTTT.

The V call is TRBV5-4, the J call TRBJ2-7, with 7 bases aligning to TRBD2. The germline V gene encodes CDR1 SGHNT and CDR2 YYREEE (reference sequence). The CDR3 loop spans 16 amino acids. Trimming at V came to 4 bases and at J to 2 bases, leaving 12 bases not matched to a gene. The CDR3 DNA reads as TGTGCCAGCAGCCTGGGGGGGAAGGTTGGGACCTACGAGCAGTACTTC. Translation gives CASSLGGKVGTYEQYF. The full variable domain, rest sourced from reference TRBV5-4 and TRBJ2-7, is ETGVTQSPTHLIKTRGQQVTLRCSSQSGHNTVSWYQQALGQGPQFIFQYYREEENGRGNFPPRFSGLQFPNYSSELNVNALELDDSALYLCASSLGGKVGTYEQYFGPGTRLTVT.

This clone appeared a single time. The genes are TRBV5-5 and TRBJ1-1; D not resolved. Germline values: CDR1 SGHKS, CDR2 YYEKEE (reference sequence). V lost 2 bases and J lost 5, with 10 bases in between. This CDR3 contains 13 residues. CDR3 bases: TGTGCCAGCAGCTTACTTCAGGTAACTGAAGCTTTCTTT. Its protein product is CASSLLQVTEAFF.

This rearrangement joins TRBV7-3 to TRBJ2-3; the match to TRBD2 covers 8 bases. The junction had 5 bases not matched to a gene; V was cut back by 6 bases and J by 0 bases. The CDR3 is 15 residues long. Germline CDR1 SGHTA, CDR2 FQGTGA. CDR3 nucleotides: TGTGCCAGCAGTACTAGCGGCCGAAGCACAGATACGCAGTATTTT. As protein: CASSTSGRSTDTQYF. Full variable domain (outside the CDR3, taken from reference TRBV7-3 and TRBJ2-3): GAGVSQTPSNKVTEKGKYVELRCDPISGHTALYWYRQSLGQGPEFLIYFQGTGAADDSGLPNDRFFAVRPEGSVSTLKIQRTERGDSAVYLCASSTSGRSTDTQYFGPGTRLTVL.

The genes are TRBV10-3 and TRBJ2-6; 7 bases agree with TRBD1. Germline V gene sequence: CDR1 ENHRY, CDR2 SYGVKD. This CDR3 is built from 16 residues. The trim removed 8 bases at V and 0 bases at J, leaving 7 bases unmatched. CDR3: CAISGQESSGANVLTF. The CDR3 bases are TGTGCCATCTCCGGACAGGAAAGCTCTGGGGCCAACGTCCTGACTTTC.

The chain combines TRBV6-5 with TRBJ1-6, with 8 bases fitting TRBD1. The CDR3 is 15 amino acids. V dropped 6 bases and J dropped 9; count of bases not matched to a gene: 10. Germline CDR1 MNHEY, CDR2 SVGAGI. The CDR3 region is CASRVGGRGRSPLHF. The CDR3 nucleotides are TGTGCCAGCAGGGTGGGGGGCAGGGGGCGTTCACCCCTCCACTTT.

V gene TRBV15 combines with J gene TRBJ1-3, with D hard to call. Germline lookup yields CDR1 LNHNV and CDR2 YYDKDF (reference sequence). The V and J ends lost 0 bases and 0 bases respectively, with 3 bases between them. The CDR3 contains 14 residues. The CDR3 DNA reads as TGTGCCACCAGCAGAGAGAGCTCTGGAAACACCATATATTTT. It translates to CATSRESSGNTIYF.

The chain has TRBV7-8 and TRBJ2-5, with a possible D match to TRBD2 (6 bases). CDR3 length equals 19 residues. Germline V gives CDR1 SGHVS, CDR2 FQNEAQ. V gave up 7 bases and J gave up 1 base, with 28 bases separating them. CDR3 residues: CASKPGRGASALIQETQYF. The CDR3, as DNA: TGTGCCAGCAAGCCTGGAAGGGGAGCTAGCGCCCTTATCCAAGAGACCCAGTACTTC.

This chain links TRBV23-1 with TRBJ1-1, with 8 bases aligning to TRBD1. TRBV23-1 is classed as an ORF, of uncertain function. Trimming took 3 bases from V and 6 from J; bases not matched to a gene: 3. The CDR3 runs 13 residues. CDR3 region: CASSQQGAAEAFF. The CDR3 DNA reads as TGCGCCAGCAGTCAGCAGGGGGCCGCTGAAGCTTTCTTT.

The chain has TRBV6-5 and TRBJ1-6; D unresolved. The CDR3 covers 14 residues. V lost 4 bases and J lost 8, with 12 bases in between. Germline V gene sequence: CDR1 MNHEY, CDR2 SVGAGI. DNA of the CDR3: TGTGCCAGCAGTTCGGCGGACGGGTATTCACCCCTCCACTTT. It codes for CASSSADGYSPLHF.

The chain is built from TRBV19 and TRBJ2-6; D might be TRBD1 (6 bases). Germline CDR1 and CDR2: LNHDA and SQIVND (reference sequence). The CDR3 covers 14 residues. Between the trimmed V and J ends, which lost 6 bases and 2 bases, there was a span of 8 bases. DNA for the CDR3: TGTGCCAGTAGGGACAGAACTGGGGCCAACGTCCTGACTTTC. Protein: CASRDRTGANVLTF.

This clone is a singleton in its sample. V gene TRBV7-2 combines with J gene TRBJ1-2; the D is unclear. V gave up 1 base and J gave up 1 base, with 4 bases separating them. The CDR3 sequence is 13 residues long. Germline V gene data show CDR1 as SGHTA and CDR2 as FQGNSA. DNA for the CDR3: TGTGCCAGCAGCTTAGACCTTAACTATGGCTACACCTTC. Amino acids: CASSLDLNYGYTF.

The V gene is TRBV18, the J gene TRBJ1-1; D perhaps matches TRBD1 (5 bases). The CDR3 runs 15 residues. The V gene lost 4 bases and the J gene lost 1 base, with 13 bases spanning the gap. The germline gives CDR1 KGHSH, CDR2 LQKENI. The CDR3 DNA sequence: TGTGCCAGCTCACTCGCGACAGCTTCGAACACTGAAGCTTTCTTT. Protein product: CASSLATASNTEAFF.

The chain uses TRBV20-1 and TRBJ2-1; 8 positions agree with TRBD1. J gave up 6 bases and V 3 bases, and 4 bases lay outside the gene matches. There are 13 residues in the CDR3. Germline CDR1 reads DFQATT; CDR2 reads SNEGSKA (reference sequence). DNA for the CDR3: TGCAGTGCTAGTGCCGACAGGGGCAATGAGCAGTTCTTC. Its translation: CSASADRGNEQFF.

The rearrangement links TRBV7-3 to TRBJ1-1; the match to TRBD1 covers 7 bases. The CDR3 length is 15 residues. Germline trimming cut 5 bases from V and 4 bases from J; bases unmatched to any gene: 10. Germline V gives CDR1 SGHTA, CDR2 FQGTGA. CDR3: CASSLEGTASTEAFF. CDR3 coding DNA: TGTGCCAGCAGCCTCGAAGGGACAGCAAGCACTGAAGCTTTCTTT.

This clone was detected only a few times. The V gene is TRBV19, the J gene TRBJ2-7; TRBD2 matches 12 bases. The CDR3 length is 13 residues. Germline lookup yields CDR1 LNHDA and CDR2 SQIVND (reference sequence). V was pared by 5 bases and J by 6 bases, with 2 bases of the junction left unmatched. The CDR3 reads CASSSGLAGEQYF. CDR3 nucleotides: TGTGCCAGTAGTTCGGGACTAGCGGGCGAGCAGTACTTC.

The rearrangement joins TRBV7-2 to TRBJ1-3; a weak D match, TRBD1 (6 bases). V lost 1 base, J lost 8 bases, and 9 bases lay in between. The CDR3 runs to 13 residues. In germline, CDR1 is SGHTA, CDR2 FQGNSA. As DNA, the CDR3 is TGTGCCAGCAGCTTAGAGGGGGGCTACACCATATATTTT. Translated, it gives CASSLEGGYTIYF. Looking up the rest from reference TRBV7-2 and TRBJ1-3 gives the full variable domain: GAGVSQSPSNKVTEKGKDVELRCDPISGHTALYWYRQSLGQGLEFLIYFQGNSAPDKSGLPSDRFSAERTGGSVSTLTIQRTQQEDSAVYLCASSLEGGYTIYFGEGSWLTVV.

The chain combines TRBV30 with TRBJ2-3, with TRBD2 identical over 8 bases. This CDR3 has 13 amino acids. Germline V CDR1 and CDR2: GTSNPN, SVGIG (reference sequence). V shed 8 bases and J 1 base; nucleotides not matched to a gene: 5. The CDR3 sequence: CAGGGSGTDTQYF. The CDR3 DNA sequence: TGTGCCGGCGGGGGGTCGGGCACAGATACGCAGTATTTT.

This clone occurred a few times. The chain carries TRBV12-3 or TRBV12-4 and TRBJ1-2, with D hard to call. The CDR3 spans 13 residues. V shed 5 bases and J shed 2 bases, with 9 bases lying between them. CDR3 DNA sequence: TGTGCCAGCAGTCTCACAGAGAACTATGGCTACACCTTC. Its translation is CASSLTENYGYTF.

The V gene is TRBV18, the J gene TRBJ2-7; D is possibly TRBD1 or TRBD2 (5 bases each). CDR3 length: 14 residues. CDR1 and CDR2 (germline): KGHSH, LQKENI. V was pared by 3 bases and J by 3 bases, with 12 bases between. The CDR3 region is CASSPGLALYEQYF. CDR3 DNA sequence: TGTGCCAGCTCACCGGGGCTAGCTCTCTACGAGCAGTACTTC.

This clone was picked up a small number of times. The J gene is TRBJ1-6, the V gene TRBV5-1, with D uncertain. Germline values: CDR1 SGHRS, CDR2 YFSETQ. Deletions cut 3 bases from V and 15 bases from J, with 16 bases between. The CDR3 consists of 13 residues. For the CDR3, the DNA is TGCGCCAGCAGCTCCCGCGAGGGAACCGACCTCCACTTT. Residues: CASSSREGTDLHF.

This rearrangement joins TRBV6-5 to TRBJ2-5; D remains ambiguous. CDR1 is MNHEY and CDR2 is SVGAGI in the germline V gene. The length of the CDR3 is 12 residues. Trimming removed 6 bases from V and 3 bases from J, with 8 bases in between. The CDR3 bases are TGTGCCAGCAGAGACACCAAAGAGACCCAGTACTTC. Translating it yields CASRDTKETQYF.